The clone carrying this T cell receptor (beta chain) was detected many times. This CDR3 spans 16 amino acids. Germline trimming cut 7 bases from V and 9 bases from J; bases unmatched to any gene: 14. The entry originates in a study of T cells in Graves' hyperthyroidism and ophthalmopathy. Study-level background: Prior to any treatment, at the point of initial diagnosis, peripheral blood was collected.

Using RNA transcripts as the source, TCR beta CDR3 regions were amplified. When the TCR CDR3 underwent first-round RT-PCR, the HTBI primer set was used. TCRdb reprocessed the multiplex PCR reads via MiXCR and lists one record per CDR3 protein. Of around 300,000 distinct CDR3 sequences listed, roughly 13% are singletons. The source material was blood. The TCR sequence derives from a woman aged 40 to 50 with Graves' ophthalmopathy. This chain joins TRBV12-3 or TRBV12-4 and TRBJ1-6; TRBD1 matches 8 bases. The CDR3 bases are TGTGCCAGCACCCTCTCTGACAGGGGAAGGGTTTCACCCCTCCACTTT. The encoded protein is CASTLSDRGRVSPLHF.